This TCR beta chain emerged from a study of blood T cell repertoires in COVID-19. At the level of the study: Samples representing acute and convalescent COVID-19 were sourced from the United States, Italy and Spain.

The method was immunoSEQ multiplex PCR; TCRdb's version includes in-frame clones alone and lacks a portion of them. The data show about 150,000 clones, about 85% seen once. Trimming took off 2 bases at V and 4 bases at J, with 12 bases between the two ends. Germline V gene data show CDR1 as WNHNN and CDR2 as SYGVQD (reference sequence). The CDR3 runs to 14 residues. This clone was detected only a few times. This chain joins TRBV10-1 and TRBJ2-7; tentative D call: TRBD1 (5 bases). What was sequenced was peripheral blood. The TCR sequence derives from a man aged 70-80 years who had recovered from COVID-19. This CDR3 reads CASSEGAQRYEQYF. The DNA of the CDR3 is TGCGCCAGCAGTGAGGGGGCACAAAGATACGAGCAGTACTTC.